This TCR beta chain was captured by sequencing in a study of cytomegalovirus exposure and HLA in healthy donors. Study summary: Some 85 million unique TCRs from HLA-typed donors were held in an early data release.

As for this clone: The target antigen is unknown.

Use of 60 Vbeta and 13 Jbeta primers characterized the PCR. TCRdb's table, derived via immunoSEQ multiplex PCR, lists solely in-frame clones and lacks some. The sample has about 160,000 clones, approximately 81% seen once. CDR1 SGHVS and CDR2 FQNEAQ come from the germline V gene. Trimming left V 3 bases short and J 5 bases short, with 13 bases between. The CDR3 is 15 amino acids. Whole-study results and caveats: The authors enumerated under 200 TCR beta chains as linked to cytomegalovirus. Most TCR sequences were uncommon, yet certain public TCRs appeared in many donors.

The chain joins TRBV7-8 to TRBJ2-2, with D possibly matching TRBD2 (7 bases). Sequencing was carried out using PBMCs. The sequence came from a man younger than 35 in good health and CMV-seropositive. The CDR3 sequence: CASSLAGAPTGELFF. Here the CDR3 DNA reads TGTGCCAGCAGCTTGGCGGGGGCCCCGACCGGGGAGCTGTTTTTT.